The T cell receptor beta chain described here comes from a study of blood T cell repertoires in COVID-19. Study summary: There were acute and convalescent COVID-19 samples, and they came from the United States, Italy and Spain. PBMCs, B-cell-depleted T cells, or T cells were the source of the cDNA or gDNA that made up the material.

V shed 2 bases and J shed 5 bases, with 14 bases lying between them. Germline CDR1 reads KGHDR; CDR2 reads SFDVKD. The CDR3 is made up of 15 amino acids. In the authors' methods: Scientists estimated how many nucleated cells there were by amplifying reference gene primers. Generated by immunoSEQ multiplex PCR, the TCRdb table keeps only in-frame clones and is missing some. That table furnishes V, J and clone size, whereas the DNA furnished D and trimming. This sample has roughly 120,000 clones, with roughly nine tenths found just once. The sequence was obtained from a man between 35 and 55 years old with acute or convalescent COVID-19. This chain connects TRBV24-1 to TRBJ2-5; D gene uncertain. Sample: peripheral blood. The CDR3 loop reads CATSDSTTFGETQYF. For the CDR3, the DNA is TGTGCCACCAGTGATTCCACTACCTTTGGGGAGACCCAGTACTTC.